Listed below are T cell receptor beta chains from one sample, sequenced in a study of persistence of HIV-infected CD4 T cells. What these receptors recognize is not known. TCRdb keeps only in-frame clones here, not all; method: immunoSEQ multiplex PCR. Of tens of thousands of clones listed, roughly three quarters were seen once; the top ten hold around 0.81%. The sample consisted of CD4+ T cells sorted from PBMCs after approximately 19-hour stimulation, taken from a patient who received antiretroviral therapy. The receptors come from an adult woman with HIV who was CMV-seropositive. CDR3s include the opening cysteine and the closing phenylalanine or tryptophan.

v_call cdr3_aa
TRBV18 CASSPPQGHYGYTF
TRBV5-1 CASSLVGSTDTQYF
TRBV6-6 CASSPGKALAGSEAFF
TRBV3-1/TRBV3-2 CASSQEGRGSNGYTF
TRBV3-1/TRBV3-2 CASTNGAEVNTEAFF
TRBV5-1 CASSLSANYGYTF
TRBV18 CASSPQSGWGEKLFF
TRBV19 CATTHWGQGASEAFF
TRBV11-1 CASSSISTRAYNEQFF
TRBV5-1 CASSFLTDGTGGYTF
TRBV11-3 CASSSDGGGDTQYF
TRBV9 CASSARDSTEAFF
TRBV30 CAWSLNAGGANTIYF
TRBV10-3 CAIRMGDGYGYTF
TRBV11-2 CASSFTGGAEAFF
TRBV3-1/TRBV3-2 CASSQALTGELFF
TRBV18 CASSPRGAEAFF
TRBV7-2 CASSLRGHSSNQPQHF
TRBV30 CAWSAWGPLSGQPQHF
TRBV10-2 CASTLGRLYEQYF
TRBV6-2/TRBV6-3 CASSSPLGGVNEKLFF
TRBV7-3 CASSLSGGQETQYF
TRBV3-1/TRBV3-2 CASRNTGIANEKLFF
TRBV30 CAWSSGTGGPDTQYF
TRBV30 CAWSDRTDINEKLFF
TRBV7-2 CASSFRGDQPQHF
TRBV5-6 CASNAFVAGNTIYF
TRBV5-6 CASSMNTEAFF
TRBV7-3 CASRRHDRDPNEKLFF